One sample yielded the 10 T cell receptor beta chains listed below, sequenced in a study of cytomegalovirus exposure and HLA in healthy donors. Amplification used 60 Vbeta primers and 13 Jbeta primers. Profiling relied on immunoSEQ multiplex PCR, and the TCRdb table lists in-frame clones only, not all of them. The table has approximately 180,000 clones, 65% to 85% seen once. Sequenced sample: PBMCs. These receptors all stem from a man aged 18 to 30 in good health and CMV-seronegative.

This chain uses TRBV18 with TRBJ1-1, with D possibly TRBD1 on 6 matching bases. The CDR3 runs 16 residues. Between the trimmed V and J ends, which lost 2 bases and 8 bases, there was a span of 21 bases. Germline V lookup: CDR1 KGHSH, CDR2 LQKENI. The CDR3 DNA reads TGTGCCAGCTCACCAACAGGGTCCATGTCCGTCCCCGAAGCTTTCTTT. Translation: CASSPTGSMSVPEAFF.

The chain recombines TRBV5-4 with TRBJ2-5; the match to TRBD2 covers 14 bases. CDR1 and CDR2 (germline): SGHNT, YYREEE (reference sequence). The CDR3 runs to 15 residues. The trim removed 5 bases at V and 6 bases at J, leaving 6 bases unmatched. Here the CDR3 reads CASSSGTSGGKTQYF. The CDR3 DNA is TGTGCCAGCAGTTCCGGGACTAGCGGGGGCAAGACCCAGTACTTC.

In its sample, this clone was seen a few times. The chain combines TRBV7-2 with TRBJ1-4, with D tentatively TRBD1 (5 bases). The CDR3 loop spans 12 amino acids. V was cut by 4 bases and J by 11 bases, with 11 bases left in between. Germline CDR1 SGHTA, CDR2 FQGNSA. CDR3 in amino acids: CASSSRGVKLFF. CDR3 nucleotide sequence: TGTGCCAGCAGCTCGCGGGGGGTGAAACTGTTTTTT.

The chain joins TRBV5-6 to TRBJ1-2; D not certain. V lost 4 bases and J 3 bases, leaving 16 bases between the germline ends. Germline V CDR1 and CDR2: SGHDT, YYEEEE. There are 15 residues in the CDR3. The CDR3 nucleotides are TGTGCCAGCAGCCAAGACAATTTGAGGGACTATGGCTACACCTTC. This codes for CASSQDNLRDYGYTF.

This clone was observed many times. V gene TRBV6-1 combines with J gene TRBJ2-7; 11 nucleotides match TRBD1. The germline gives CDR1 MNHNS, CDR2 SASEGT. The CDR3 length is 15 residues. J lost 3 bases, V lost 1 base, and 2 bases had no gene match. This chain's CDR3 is CASSEEGTGGYEQYF. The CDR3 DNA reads TGTGCCAGCAGTGAAGAGGGGACAGGGGGCTACGAGCAGTACTTC.

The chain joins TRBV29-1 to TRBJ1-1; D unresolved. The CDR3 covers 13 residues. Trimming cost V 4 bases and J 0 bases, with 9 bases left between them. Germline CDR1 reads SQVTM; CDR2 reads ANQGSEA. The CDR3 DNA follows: TGCAGCGTTGCCTTACTTGTGAACACTGAAGCTTTCTTT. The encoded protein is CSVALLVNTEAFF.

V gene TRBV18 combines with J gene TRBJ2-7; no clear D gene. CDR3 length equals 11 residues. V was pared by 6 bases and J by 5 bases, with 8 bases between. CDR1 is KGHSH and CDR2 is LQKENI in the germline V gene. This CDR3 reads CASSLRDEQYF. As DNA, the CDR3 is TGTGCCAGCTCCCTCCGGGACGAGCAGTACTTC. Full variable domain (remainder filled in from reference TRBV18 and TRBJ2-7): NAGVMQNPRHLVRRRGQEARLRCSPMKGHSHVYWYRQLPEEGLKFMVYLQKENIIDESGMPKERFSAEFPKEGPSILRIQQVVRGDSAAYFCASSLRDEQYFGPGTRLTVT.

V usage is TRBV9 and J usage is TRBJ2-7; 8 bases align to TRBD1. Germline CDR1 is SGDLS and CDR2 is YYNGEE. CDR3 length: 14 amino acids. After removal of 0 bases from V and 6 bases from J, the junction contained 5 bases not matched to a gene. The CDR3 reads CASSVADRGGEQYF. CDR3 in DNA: TGTGCCAGCAGCGTAGCTGACAGGGGAGGCGAGCAGTACTTC.

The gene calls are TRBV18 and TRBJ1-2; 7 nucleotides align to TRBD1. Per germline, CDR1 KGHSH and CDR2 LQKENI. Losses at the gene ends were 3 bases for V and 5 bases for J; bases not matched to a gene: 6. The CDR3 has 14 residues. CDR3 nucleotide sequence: TGTGCCAGCTCACCCGGGACAGCGAAGTATGGCTACACCTTC. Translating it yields CASSPGTAKYGYTF.

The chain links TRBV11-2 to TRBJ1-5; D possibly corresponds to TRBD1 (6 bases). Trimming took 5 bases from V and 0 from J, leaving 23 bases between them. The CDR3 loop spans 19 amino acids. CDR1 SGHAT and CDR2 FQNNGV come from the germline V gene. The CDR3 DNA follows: TGTGCCAGCAGCGAGTCGACAGGCCCTGGTATTTTTAGCAATCAGCCCCAGCATTTT. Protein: CASSESTGPGIFSNQPQHF.